This TCR beta chain comes out of a study of blood T cell repertoires in COVID-19. All exposed participants met a person with COVID-19 within 2 weeks before entering the study. The authors' processing: Estimation of nucleated cell counts was performed using reference gene primer amplification. Using immunoSEQ multiplex PCR, the repertoire was profiled, and TCRdb retains in-frame clones only, with some absent. V and J calls and clone size are copied from that table; D and trimming were computed from the DNA. The sample consists of about 250,000 clones, 83% of them appearing once. V lost 3 bases, J lost 6 bases, and 3 bases stayed unmatched. CDR1 and CDR2 from the germline V gene are SGHTA and FQGNSA. CDR3 size: 13 residues.

This TCR was recovered from a woman aged 40 to 55 who had been exposed to COVID-19. Specimen: PBMCs or T cells enriched from blood (not recorded which). The V gene is TRBV7-2, the J gene TRBJ2-7, with 9 nucleotides matching TRBD1. The chain's CDR3 is CASSLGQGGEQYF. The CDR3, as DNA: TGTGCCAGCAGCTTGGGACAGGGAGGCGAGCAGTACTTC.